These 4 T cell receptor beta chains originate from one sample sequenced in a study of shared clonotypes between healthy human individuals. The data were produced by immunoSEQ multiplex PCR, yet TCRdb's version contains in-frame clones alone and is incomplete. The table includes some 450,000 clones, roughly four fifths detected once. Sequencing was carried out using PBMCs. Source of these receptors: a woman aged 35 to 49 in good health. Some clones in this sample may be carry-over from other donors' samples.

A word on this clone: This same CDR3 is encoded by further DNA sequences in the sample. This rearrangement joins TRBV9 to TRBJ2-7; TRBD2 agrees at 10 bases. In germline, CDR1 is SGDLS, CDR2 YYNGEE. The CDR3 is made up of 14 amino acids. V was pared by 0 bases and J by 6 bases, with 3 bases of the junction left unmatched. CDR3 residues: CASSVGLAGVEQYF. CDR3 nucleotide sequence: TGTGCCAGCAGCGTAGGGCTAGCGGGAGTCGAGCAGTACTTC.

The chain is built from TRBV7-2 and TRBJ1-5; no clear D. V gave up 2 bases and J gave up 2 bases, with 16 bases separating them. The CDR3 is 17 amino acids. The germline gives CDR1 SGHTA, CDR2 FQGNSA. DNA for the CDR3: TGTGCCAGCAGCTTACGCGGCGGTGGTTGGGGCAATCAGCCCCAGCATTTT. Its protein is CASSLRGGGWGNQPQHF.

Only one count was recorded for this clone. A read error likely explains this, since a far larger clone differs by one base. The chain uses TRBV5-6 and TRBJ2-5, with a tentative D call TRBD1 (5 bases). Germline loops: CDR1 SGHDT, CDR2 YYEEEE. This CDR3 is 13 amino acids long. CDR3 sequence: CASSPIQTETQHF. As DNA, the CDR3 is TGCGCCAGCAGCCCGATACAGACAGAGACCCAGCACTTC.

The chain links TRBV5-1 to TRBJ2-5, with D perhaps TRBD2 (5 bases). The CDR3 runs 14 residues. Trimming pared 0 bases from V and 3 bases from J, leaving 9 bases between. The V gene's germline CDR1 is SGHRS and CDR2 YFSETQ. This CDR3 is CASSLELAEETQYF. CDR3 nucleotide sequence: TGCGCCAGCAGCTTGGAGCTAGCTGAAGAGACCCAGTACTTC.